The source of this TCR beta chain is a study of shared clonotypes between healthy human individuals. The count of this clone is one. Profiling relied on immunoSEQ multiplex PCR, and the TCRdb table lists in-frame clones only, not all of them. Of about 600,000 clones listed, more than 95% are singletons. Input material: naive CD4+ T cells sorted from blood. Subset in this sample: CD45RA+ positively selected. The TCR sequence derives from a woman aged 30 to 39 in good health.

CDR3 coding DNA: TGTGCCAGCTCACCGAAAATTGTGACAGTTTCCTACAATGAGCAGTTCTTC. It specifies CASSPKIVTVSYNEQFF. The chain carries TRBV18 and TRBJ2-1, with a weak D call TRBD1 (5 bases). The CDR3 spans 17 residues. Germline lookup yields CDR1 KGHSH and CDR2 LQKENI. Deletions cut 3 bases from V and 1 base from J, with 16 bases between.